This TCR beta chain was captured by sequencing in a study of cytomegalovirus exposure and HLA in healthy donors. The study, taken as a whole, reports: The dataset shows that most TCR sequences were rare, while some public TCRs occurred in many donors. Specificity of a few CMV-associated chains for CMV antigens was verified in vitro.

About this clone itself: Its target is not known.

In germline, CDR1 is SGDLS, CDR2 YYNGEE. The CDR3 runs 17 residues. The V and J ends lost 4 bases and 6 bases, in that order; junction bases with no gene match: 9. Here immunoSEQ multiplex PCR was the method, and the copy in TCRdb shows in-frame clones only, minus some. In the table there are tens of thousands of clones, 85% of which are singletons. Sequencing was performed on PBMCs. The rearrangement links TRBV9 to TRBJ2-3; 15 nucleotides match TRBD2. This TCR was recovered from a man between 18 and 29 years old in good health and CMV-seropositive. CDR3 residues: CASSPEGLAGGVDTQYF. The CDR3 DNA sequence: TGTGCCAGCAGCCCCGAGGGACTAGCGGGAGGAGTGGATACGCAGTATTTT.